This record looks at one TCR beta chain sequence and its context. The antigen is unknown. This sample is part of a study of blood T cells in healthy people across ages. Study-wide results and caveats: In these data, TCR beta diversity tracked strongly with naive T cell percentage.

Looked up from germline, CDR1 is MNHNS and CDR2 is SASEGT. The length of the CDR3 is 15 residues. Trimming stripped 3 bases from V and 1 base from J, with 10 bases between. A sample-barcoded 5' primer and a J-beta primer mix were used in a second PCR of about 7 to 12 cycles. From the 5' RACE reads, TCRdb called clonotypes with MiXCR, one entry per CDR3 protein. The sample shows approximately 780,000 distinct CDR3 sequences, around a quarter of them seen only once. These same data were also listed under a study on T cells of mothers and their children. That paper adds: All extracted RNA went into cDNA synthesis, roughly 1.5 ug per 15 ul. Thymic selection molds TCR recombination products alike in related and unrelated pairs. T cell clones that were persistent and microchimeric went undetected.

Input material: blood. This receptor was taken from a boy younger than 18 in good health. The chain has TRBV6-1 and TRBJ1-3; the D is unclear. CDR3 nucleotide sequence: TGTGCCAGCAGTGAGGGTACGGGGTCTGGAAACACCATATATTTT. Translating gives CASSEGTGSGNTIYF.